These 7 T cell receptor beta chains were sequenced from one sample in a study of Graves' ophthalmopathy and Graves' hyperthyroidism. Beta-chain TCR CDR3 regions were amplified from RNA transcripts. Scientists carried out first-round RT-PCR using HTBI primers and then a second-round multiplex PCR. TCRdb analysed the multiplex PCR reads with MiXCR anew, one entry per CDR3 protein. In the table there are 350,000 to 400,000 distinct CDR3 sequences, roughly 18% of which are singletons. The sequenced material came from peripheral blood. These receptors were taken from a woman under 30 with Graves' ophthalmopathy.

This clonotype occurred many times. The chain's CDR3 is CAWSGGNQPQHF. DNA for the CDR3: TGTGCCTGGAGTGGGGGCAATCAGCCCCAGCATTTT. This rearrangement joins TRBV30 to TRBJ1-5; no clear D gene. The CDR3 has 12 residues. With 1 base removed from V and 2 bases from J, the gap between germline ends came to 3 bases. Germline loops: CDR1 GTSNPN, CDR2 SVGIG (reference sequence).

This clonotype was observed many times. This chain joins TRBV7-6 and TRBJ2-4, with TRBD1 as a possible D gene (6 bases). With 1 base removed from V and 1 base from J, the gap between germline ends came to 17 bases. CDR3 length: 18 residues. Germline CDR1 SGHVS, CDR2 FNYEAQ. The DNA for the CDR3 is TGTGCCAGCAGCTTAGGCCCTCTAATGAGGGGGGCCAAAAACATTCAGTACTTC. Protein product: CASSLGPLMRGAKNIQYF. The full variable domain, rest sourced from reference TRBV7-6 and TRBJ2-4, is GAGVSQSPRYKVTKRGQDVALRCDPISGHVSLYWYRQALGQGPEFLTYFNYEAQQDKSGLPNDRFSAERPEGSISTLTIQRTEQRDSAMYRCASSLGPLMRGAKNIQYFGAGTRLSVL.

V gene TRBV10-3 combines with J gene TRBJ1-6, with 12 bases fitting TRBD1. The ends lost 5 bases at V and 9 bases at J; junction bases unmatched: 5. This CDR3 is built from 15 residues. The germline gives CDR1 ENHRY, CDR2 SYGVKD. CDR3 sequence: CAISPGQGAGSPLHF. The CDR3 nucleotides read TGTGCCATCAGTCCGGGACAGGGGGCAGGTTCACCCCTCCACTTT.

This clonotype came up many times. The genes are TRBV12-3 or TRBV12-4 and TRBJ2-7; a weak D match, TRBD1 (5 bases). Between the trimmed V and J ends, which lost 2 bases and 5 bases, there was a span of 13 bases. This CDR3 contains 14 residues. CDR3 loop: CASSLQGLLHEQYF. The CDR3 DNA sequence: TGTGCCAGCAGTTTACAGGGATTACTGCACGAGCAGTACTTC.

This clonotype occurred many times. The V gene is TRBV10-3, the J gene TRBJ1-6; 9 bases align to TRBD1. This CDR3 contains 15 residues. Germline CDR1 ENHRY, CDR2 SYGVKD. The J segment lost 8 bases and the V segment lost 3 bases, leaving 5 bases of the junction unmatched. The DNA for the CDR3 is TGTGCCATCAGTGACAAGGGACAGGGACATTCACCCCTCCACTTT. Protein sequence: CAISDKGQGHSPLHF.

The chain couples TRBV7-2 to TRBJ2-5; unclear D gene. V was cut by 1 base and J by 2 bases, with 8 bases left in between. Germline V gene sequence: CDR1 SGHTA, CDR2 FQGNSA. CDR3 length equals 14 residues. CDR3: CASSLGPVQETQYF. CDR3 nucleotides: TGTGCCAGCAGCTTAGGTCCAGTACAAGAGACCCAGTACTTC.

This clonotype was detected many times. The chain recombines TRBV5-1 with TRBJ1-1; a possible D gene is TRBD1 (5 bases). Per the germline V gene, CDR1 is SGHRS and CDR2 is YFSETQ. CDR3 length equals 13 residues. Trimming pared 3 bases from V and 3 bases from J, leaving 9 bases between. The CDR3 reads CASSSRGDTEAFF. The CDR3 region has the DNA TGCGCCAGCAGCTCAAGGGGAGACACTGAAGCTTTCTTT.